One sample yielded the 6 T cell receptor beta chains listed below, sequenced in a study of pediatric ulcerative colitis (dated by TCRdb to about 2019). Libraries were made using the immunoSEQ multiplex PCR assay. The source is immuneACCESS, and TCRdb retained only in-frame sequences with V and J called. Part of the clones is not carried over; for the studies checked, unresolved V genes explain less than half of this, and the remainder is unexplained. Present in this sample are about 36,000 clones, less than 85% of which were seen just once. Of the sample, roughly 24% falls within the top ten clones. Sequencing input: blood. The source is a girl aged 10-17 years with moderate ulcerative colitis.

This sequence joins TRBV6-5 and TRBJ2-7; 9 bases map to TRBD1. This CDR3 comprises 14 residues. CDR1 is MNHEY and CDR2 is SVGAGI in the germline V gene. The J segment lost 7 bases and the V segment lost 8 bases, leaving 12 bases of the junction unmatched. The CDR3: CASRGTGIIEEQYF. CDR3 DNA sequence: TGTGCCAGCCGGGGGACAGGGATTATTGAAGAGCAGTACTTC.

The chain is built from TRBV6-5 and TRBJ1-1; tentative D call: TRBD1 (5 bases). The CDR3 consists of 14 residues. Germline V gene data show CDR1 as MNHEY and CDR2 as SVGAGI. The V gene lost 2 bases and the J gene lost 7 bases, with 14 bases spanning the gap. The CDR3 loop reads CASSYAGKEDEAFF. The CDR3 DNA sequence: TGTGCCAGCAGTTACGCAGGGAAGGAGGATGAAGCTTTCTTT.

The chain links TRBV7-9 to TRBJ2-3, with 7 positions matching TRBD2. The germline CDR1 and CDR2 sequences are SEHNR and FQNEAQ (reference sequence). The CDR3 loop spans 14 amino acids. Trimming took 6 bases from V and 6 from J; bases not matched to a gene: 9. The CDR3 DNA sequence: TGTGCCAGCAGTTTGAGCGGGGCCGTCGATACGCAGTATTTT. This translates into CASSLSGAVDTQYF.

In its sample, this clone was seen once. This chain links TRBV5-4 with TRBJ2-3; D is undetermined. The CDR3 is 11 amino acids. V lost 3 bases, J lost 2 bases, and 1 base lay in between. The germline V gene encodes CDR1 SGHNT and CDR2 YYREEE (reference sequence). In DNA, the CDR3 is TGTGCCAGCAGCTCCACAGATACGCAGTATTTT. It codes for CASSSTDTQYF.

This rearrangement joins TRBV10-3 to TRBJ2-2; tentative D call: TRBD2 (6 bases). This CDR3 has 13 amino acids. Germline V CDR1 and CDR2: ENHRY, SYGVKD. The germline V and J ends were trimmed by 4 bases and 5 bases, with 8 bases remaining between them. Here the CDR3 DNA reads TGTGCCATCAGTGGGAGGGGTACCGGGGAGCTGTTTTTT. This translates into CAISGRGTGELFF.

The chain is built from TRBV16 and TRBJ2-7; 7 bases fit TRBD1. The CDR3 length is 16 residues. J lost 4 bases, V lost 0 bases, and 9 bases had no gene match. CDR1 KGHSY and CDR2 FQNENV come from the germline V gene. The CDR3 DNA follows: TGTGCCAGCAGCCAATCAGGGGGCACCGGGCTATACGAGCAGTACTTC. Amino acids: CASSQSGGTGLYEQYF.